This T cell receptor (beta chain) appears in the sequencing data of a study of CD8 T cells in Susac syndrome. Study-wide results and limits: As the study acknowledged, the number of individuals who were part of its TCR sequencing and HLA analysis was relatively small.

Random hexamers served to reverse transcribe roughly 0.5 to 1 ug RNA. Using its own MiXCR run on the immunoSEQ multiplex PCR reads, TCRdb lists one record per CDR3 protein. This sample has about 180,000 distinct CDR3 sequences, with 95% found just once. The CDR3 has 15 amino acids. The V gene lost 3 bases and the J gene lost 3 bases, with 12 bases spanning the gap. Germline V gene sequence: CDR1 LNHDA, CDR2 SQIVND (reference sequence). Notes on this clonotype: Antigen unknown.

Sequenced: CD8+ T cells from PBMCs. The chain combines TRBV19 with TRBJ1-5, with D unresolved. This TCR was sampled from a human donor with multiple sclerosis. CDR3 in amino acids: CASSIVQTNNQPQHF. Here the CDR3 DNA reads TGTGCCAGTAGTATCGTCCAGACCAACAATCAGCCCCAGCATTTT.